The 20 T cell receptor beta chains below were found in one sample sequenced in a study of siplizumab effects on memory and regulatory T cells. Assay: immunoSEQ multiplex PCR; the TCRdb copy retains only in-frame clones and omits some. The sample contains some 100,000 clones, around 95% of which appear only once. Sequencing was done on a sample of Tregs sorted from blood. The receptors come from a human donor in good health.

The chain is built from TRBV5-6 and TRBJ1-2, with 9 bases identical to TRBD1. Germline V gene lookup returns CDR1 SGHDT and CDR2 YYEEEE. This CDR3 has 14 residues. The V gene end was trimmed by 2 bases and the J gene end by 7 bases; junction bases not matched to a gene: 6. The CDR3 DNA sequence: TGTGCCAGCAGCTTAACAGGGGGCGCGGTTGGCTACACCTTC. Its translation: CASSLTGGAVGYTF.

The rearrangement links TRBV7-2 to TRBJ2-7; possible D gene TRBD2, 6 bases. This CDR3 comprises 14 residues. CDR1 and CDR2 from the germline V gene are SGHTA and FQGNSA. The V and J ends lost 5 bases and 5 bases respectively, with 16 bases between them. The CDR3 region is CASSRAGRAHEQYF. DNA for the CDR3: TGTGCCAGCAGCCGAGCGGGCAGGGCCCACGAGCAGTACTTC.

The gene calls are TRBV30 and TRBJ1-2; tentatively, D is TRBD1 (6 bases). Germline CDR1 and CDR2: GTSNPN and SVGIG (reference sequence). This CDR3 is built from 16 residues. V lost 0 bases and J lost 2, with 16 bases in between. The DNA of the CDR3 is TGTGCCTGGAGTGTACCTCGGACAGCGTCCAACTATGGCTACACCTTC. Translation gives CAWSVPRTASNYGYTF.

Notes on this clone: Germline and junction disagree at one end, which may indicate a read error. The rearrangement uses TRBV4-1 and TRBJ2-7; no firm D call. Per the germline V gene, CDR1 is MGHRA and CDR2 is YSYEKL. The CDR3 consists of 15 residues. Here the CDR3 DNA reads TGCGCCACCAGCCCCGATTCCGAGTCCTCCTACGAGCAGTACTTC. Translated: CATSPDSESSYEQYF.

The chain uses TRBV25-1 and TRBJ2-1, with D perhaps being TRBD1 or TRBD2 (6 bases each). In germline, CDR1 is MGHDK, CDR2 SYGVNS. The CDR3 is 15 amino acids. V was trimmed by 0 bases and J by 7 bases, leaving 13 bases between them. CDR3 loop: CASSEYRGAVNEQFF. The CDR3 nucleotides read TGTGCCAGCAGTGAATATAGGGGGGCCGTTAATGAGCAGTTCTTC.

The chain combines TRBV29-1 with TRBJ2-2; 9 bases map to TRBD2. There are 15 residues in the CDR3. CDR1 and CDR2 from the germline V gene are SQVTM and ANQGSEA. V dropped 3 bases and J dropped 6; count of bases not matched to a gene: 8. The CDR3 here is CSVDSGRGIAGELFF. Written as DNA, the CDR3 is TGCAGCGTTGATAGCGGGAGAGGGATCGCCGGGGAGCTGTTTTTT.

In its sample, this clone was seen once. The V call is TRBV7-9, the J call TRBJ1-3, with D unclear. This CDR3 is 18 amino acids long. V lost 0 bases and J lost 0, with 15 bases in between. The germline CDR1 and CDR2 sequences are SEHNR and FQNEAQ (reference sequence). For the CDR3, the DNA is TGTGCCAGCAGCTTAGCGTCGGTAGGCCGGATCTCTGGAAACACCATATATTTT. Its protein product is CASSLASVGRISGNTIYF.

V and J are TRBV29-1 and TRBJ1-1, with D possibly matching TRBD1 (5 bases). V lost 7 bases to trimming and J lost 6 bases, with 18 bases between them. CDR1 and CDR2 from the germline V gene are SQVTM and ANQGSEA. The CDR3 contains 13 residues. Here the CDR3 reads CSAGLGGVAEAFF. CDR3 DNA sequence: TGCAGCGCCGGACTGGGGGGGGTAGCTGAAGCTTTCTTT. The full variable domain, with the rest looked up from reference TRBV29-1 and TRBJ1-1, is SAVISQKPSRDICQRGTSLTIQCQVDSQVTMMFWYRQQPGQSLTLIATANQGSEATYESGFVIDKFPISRPNLTFSTLTVSNMSPEDSSIYLCSAGLGGVAEAFFGQGTRLTVV.

V and J are TRBV6-6 and TRBJ2-3, with 8 positions matching TRBD1. This CDR3 contains 15 residues. Germline V CDR1 and CDR2: MNHNY, SVGAGI (reference sequence). V trimming: 2 bases; J trimming: 5 bases; junction bases outside the gene matches: 6. The CDR3 DNA sequence: TGTGCCAGCAGTTACGCGGACAGGGATAGAGATACGCAGTATTTT. This gives the protein CASSYADRDRDTQYF.

V is TRBV7-3 and J is TRBJ1-1; 7 nucleotides line up with TRBD1. V lost 8 bases and J lost 0; bases outside the gene matches: 9. Germline V gives CDR1 SGHTA, CDR2 FQGTGA. This CDR3 is built from 15 residues. CDR3 nucleotides: TGTGCCAGCCGCAGGGGGGGCACCTTGAACACTGAAGCTTTCTTT. Its protein is CASRRGGTLNTEAFF.

The rearrangement uses TRBV25-1 and TRBJ1-2, with 9 bases that match TRBD1. Per the germline V gene, CDR1 is MGHDK and CDR2 is SYGVNS. Trimming removed 6 bases from V and 0 bases from J; junction bases left unmatched: 2. The CDR3 has 14 residues. CDR3 bases: TGTGCCAGCAGAGGGACAGGGTCTAACTATGGCTACACCTTC. It encodes CASRGTGSNYGYTF.

This chain connects TRBV5-4 to TRBJ1-6; D might be TRBD1 (6 bases). The V gene's germline CDR1 is SGHNT and CDR2 YYREEE (reference sequence). The CDR3 is 14 residues long. V was pared by 2 bases and J by 7 bases, with 10 bases between. In DNA form, the CDR3 reads TGTGCCAGCAGCTTACAGGGCAGGAATTCACCCCTCCACTTT. It encodes CASSLQGRNSPLHF.

The rearrangement joins TRBV10-3 to TRBJ1-5, with D hard to call. This CDR3 region has 14 residues. V lost 3 bases and J lost 6, with 12 bases in between. Germline V lookup: CDR1 ENHRY, CDR2 SYGVKD. CDR3 amino acids: CAISDGPKGQPQHF. The CDR3, as DNA: TGTGCCATCAGTGATGGACCTAAGGGTCAGCCCCAGCATTTT.

The chain carries TRBV13 and TRBJ2-7; TRBD2 aligns across 9 bases. V lost 3 bases and J lost 0; bases outside the gene matches: 3. The germline V gene encodes CDR1 PRHDT and CDR2 FYEKMQ (reference sequence). The CDR3 consists of 15 residues. The CDR3 here is CASSLTSGPSYEQYF. The CDR3 bases are TGTGCCAGCAGCTTGACTAGCGGTCCCTCCTACGAGCAGTACTTC.

The sample holds one count of this clone. The chain uses TRBV7-6 and TRBJ2-1; 7 nucleotides line up with TRBD1. The germline gives CDR1 SGHVS, CDR2 FNYEAQ. V shed 5 bases, J shed 2 bases, and the junction held 6 bases outside the gene matches. The CDR3 is 15 residues long. The CDR3 loop is CASSRDRAPYNEQFF. The CDR3 DNA is TGTGCCAGCAGCCGCGACAGGGCCCCCTACAATGAGCAGTTCTTC.

The V call is TRBV18, the J call TRBJ1-5; 7 bases agree with TRBD1. J was trimmed by 4 bases and V by 6 bases; bases with no gene match: 15. The CDR3 has 17 residues. Germline loops: CDR1 KGHSH, CDR2 LQKENI. CDR3 coding DNA: TGTGCCAGCTCCCGAACAGGGGTGGCGGGCCTTAATCAGCCCCAGCATTTT. Residues: CASSRTGVAGLNQPQHF. Variable domain in full (rest from reference TRBV18 and TRBJ1-5): NAGVMQNPRHLVRRRGQEARLRCSPMKGHSHVYWYRQLPEEGLKFMVYLQKENIIDESGMPKERFSAEFPKEGPSILRIQQVVRGDSAAYFCASSRTGVAGLNQPQHFGDGTRLSIL.

The CDR3 spells CASSLVAGHRKYEQYF. The DNA of the CDR3 is TGTGCCAGCAGCTTAGTGGCAGGGCATAGAAAATACGAGCAGTACTTC. The rearrangement links TRBV7-8 to TRBJ2-7; a possible D gene is TRBD1 (5 bases). V shed 1 base and J shed 4 bases, with 17 bases lying between them. The CDR3 contains 16 residues. Germline CDR1 is SGHVS and CDR2 is FQNEAQ.

CDR3 in DNA: TGTGCCATCAGTGAGTCAAGCGGGAGATACGAGCAGTACTTC. This sequence encodes CAISESSGRYEQYF. The chain joins TRBV10-3 to TRBJ2-7; 8 bases line up with TRBD2. Germline loops: CDR1 ENHRY, CDR2 SYGVKD. V lost 0 bases to trimming and J lost 4 bases; unmatched junction nucleotides: 2. There are 14 residues in the CDR3.

The chain joins TRBV18 to TRBJ2-5, with D tentatively TRBD2 (6 bases). V was trimmed by 2 bases and J by 0 bases, leaving 22 bases between them. The germline V gene encodes CDR1 KGHSH and CDR2 LQKENI. This CDR3 is built from 19 residues. CDR3 amino acids: CASSPRRDLLPRYQETQYF. In nucleotides, the CDR3 is TGTGCCAGCTCACCAAGGCGGGACCTTCTCCCGAGGTACCAAGAGACCCAGTACTTC.

This clone was seen once. V is TRBV10-3 and J is TRBJ2-4, with D hard to call. Germline V gives CDR1 ENHRY, CDR2 SYGVKD. The CDR3 loop spans 15 amino acids. Trimming shortened V by 3 bases and J by 0 bases, and 9 bases separated the two germline ends. The DNA of the CDR3 is TGTGCCATCAGTGATGTGGTCTTAGCCAAAAACATTCAGTACTTC. This sequence encodes CAISDVVLAKNIQYF.